A single sample gave rise to the 14 T cell receptor beta chains below, sequenced in a study of cytomegalovirus exposure and HLA in healthy donors. Primers: 60 Vbeta forward and 13 Jbeta reverse. The repertoire was sequenced with immunoSEQ multiplex PCR; TCRdb's copy has only in-frame clones and lacks some. The sample has around 120,000 clones, just over 70% seen once; the top ten hold under 3%. Sequenced material: PBMCs. The receptors were sampled from a woman in her fifties or sixties in good health and CMV-seropositive.

This clone was counted only a few times. The rearrangement joins TRBV19 to TRBJ1-2; D is undetermined. Looked up from germline, CDR1 is LNHDA and CDR2 is SQIVND (reference sequence). The length of the CDR3 is 14 residues. V was pared by 0 bases and J by 12 bases, with 17 bases between. The CDR3 loop is CASSIDRTAVRHTF. CDR3 nucleotide sequence: TGTGCCAGTAGTATAGATAGAACAGCCGTCCGGCACACCTTC. The entire variable domain, with the rest obtained from reference TRBV19 and TRBJ1-2, is as follows: DGGITQSPKYLFRKEGQNVTLSCEQNLNHDAMYWYRQDPGQGLRLIYYSQIVNDFQKGDIAEGYSVSREKKESFPLTVTSAQKNPTAFYLCASSIDRTAVRHTFGSGTRLTVV.

This clone has a single count. Relative to the germline gene, one junction end is altered; a read error may explain this. V usage is TRBV16 and J usage is TRBJ1-5; TRBD1 is a possible D gene (6 bases). Germline V CDR1 and CDR2: KGHSY, FQNENV. This CDR3 comprises 13 residues. CDR3 protein: CASSQDRNQLQHF. The CDR3 DNA reads as TGTGCCAGCAGCCAAGACAGGAATCAGCTCCAGCATTTT.

The chain employs TRBV19 and TRBJ2-7; TRBD1 matches at 8 bases. The CDR3 consists of 15 residues. Germline lookup yields CDR1 LNHDA and CDR2 SQIVND (reference sequence). After removal of 9 bases from V and 2 bases from J, the junction contained 12 bases not matched to a gene. The chain's CDR3 is CASQVRQGATYEQYF. The CDR3, as DNA: TGTGCCAGCCAAGTCCGGCAGGGGGCTACCTACGAGCAGTACTTC.

The chain has TRBV18 and TRBJ2-7; weak D call: TRBD1 (6 bases). Per germline, CDR1 KGHSH and CDR2 LQKENI. The CDR3 extends over 14 amino acids. Trimming took 0 bases from V and 5 from J, leaving 11 bases between them. CDR3 nucleotide sequence: TGTGCCAGCTCACCACCCTCATCAGGGGACGAGCAGTACTTC. Translated, it gives CASSPPSSGDEQYF.

The genes are TRBV19 and TRBJ2-1; 8 bases agree with TRBD2. The CDR3 totals 15 residues. Germline CDR1 is LNHDA and CDR2 is SQIVND (reference sequence). V lost 3 bases to trimming and J lost 9 bases; unmatched junction nucleotides: 10. The CDR3 sequence: CASSMGAGAGGEQFF. The DNA of the CDR3 is TGTGCCAGTAGTATGGGTGCGGGGGCGGGGGGTGAGCAGTTCTTC. Using reference TRBV19 and TRBJ2-1 for the parts outside the CDR3, the full variable domain is DGGITQSPKYLFRKEGQNVTLSCEQNLNHDAMYWYRQDPGQGLRLIYYSQIVNDFQKGDIAEGYSVSREKKESFPLTVTSAQKNPTAFYLCASSMGAGAGGEQFFGPGTRLTVL.

The chain uses TRBV6-5 and TRBJ2-7; 11 bases are shared with TRBD2. This CDR3 has 15 amino acids. Germline-derived CDR1 and CDR2 are MNHEY and SVGAGI. J gave up 7 bases and V 6 bases, and 11 bases lay outside the gene matches. The CDR3 sequence is CASRPTGLAVREQYF. The CDR3 DNA reads as TGTGCCAGCAGACCGACGGGACTAGCGGTGCGGGAGCAGTACTTC.

The CDR3, as DNA: TGCGCCAGCAGCCTGGAGAAGGCGGTCCGATCCTACGAGCAGTACTTC. Its translation: CASSLEKAVRSYEQYF. The rearrangement joins TRBV4-1 to TRBJ2-5; D remains unclear. The end of the DNA is better explained by TRBJ2-7, so the J call may be wrong. This CDR3 comprises 16 residues. Germline-derived CDR1 and CDR2 are MGHRA and YSYEKL.

There are a few counts of this clone. The gene calls are TRBV9 and TRBJ2-5; 7 bases are shared with TRBD1. This CDR3 is built from 14 residues. V shed 0 bases and J 5 bases; nucleotides not matched to a gene: 4. Germline values: CDR1 SGDLS, CDR2 YYNGEE. The CDR3 coding sequence is TGTGCCAGCAGCGTAGGACAGGGTGAGGAGACCCAGTACTTC. This translates into CASSVGQGEETQYF.

The chain has TRBV5-1 and TRBJ1-4, with TRBD1 matching over 9 bases. J lost 8 bases, V lost 7 bases, and 12 bases had no gene match. The CDR3 loop spans 15 amino acids. Germline lookup yields CDR1 SGHRS and CDR2 YFSETQ. CDR3 in DNA: TGCGCCAGCTGCCCCAGGACAGGGGCAAAAGAAAAACTGTTTTTT. This encodes CASCPRTGAKEKLFF.

V gene TRBV7-9 combines with J gene TRBJ1-2; 7 positions match TRBD1. This CDR3 region has 14 residues. Germline CDR1 reads SEHNR; CDR2 reads FQNEAQ (reference sequence). Trimming removed 1 base from V and 3 bases from J; junction bases left unmatched: 2. The CDR3 coding sequence is TGTGCCAGCAGCTTAGACAGGGGCTACTATGGCTACACCTTC. Its protein is CASSLDRGYYGYTF.

In the case of this clone: The junction does not match germline at one end; this may be a read error. The same CDR3 is also encoded by other DNA sequences in this sample. V usage is TRBV4-2 and J usage is TRBJ1-1; D gene ambiguous. Germline assignment: CDR1 LGHNA and CDR2 YNFKEQ. The CDR3 has 15 residues. DNA of the CDR3: TGTGCCAGCAGCCAAGCCCCGACAAGGAACACTGAAGCCTTCTTT. Translation: CASSQAPTRNTEAFF.

V and J are TRBV7-9 and TRBJ2-3, with a weak D call TRBD2 (5 bases). V gave up 9 bases and J gave up 2 bases, with 21 bases separating them. This CDR3 region has 16 residues. Germline V gives CDR1 SEHNR, CDR2 FQNEAQ (reference sequence). The CDR3 reads CASSLLGIGSTDTQYF. The CDR3 DNA reads TGTGCCAGTTCCCTCCTCGGGATAGGTTCCACAGATACGCAGTATTTT.

This chain joins TRBV14 and TRBJ2-1; D might be TRBD2 (6 bases). Trimming took off 1 base at V and 2 bases at J, with 12 bases between the two ends. From germline, CDR1 is SGHDN and CDR2 FVKESK. CDR3 size: 16 residues. The CDR3 DNA reads TGTGCCAGCAGCCAAGTGGCGGGGCCGCCCTACAATGAGCAGTTCTTC. Its translation is CASSQVAGPPYNEQFF.

V gene TRBV11-3 combines with J gene TRBJ1-1; perhaps TRBD1 as D (5 bases). The CDR3 spans 13 residues. Germline V gene sequence: CDR1 SGHNT, CDR2 YENEEA. The V end was cut by 1 base, the J end by 3 bases, with 6 bases between. The CDR3 loop is CASSLGGDTEAFF. For the CDR3, the DNA is TGTGCCAGCAGCTTAGGGGGGGACACTGAAGCTTTCTTT.